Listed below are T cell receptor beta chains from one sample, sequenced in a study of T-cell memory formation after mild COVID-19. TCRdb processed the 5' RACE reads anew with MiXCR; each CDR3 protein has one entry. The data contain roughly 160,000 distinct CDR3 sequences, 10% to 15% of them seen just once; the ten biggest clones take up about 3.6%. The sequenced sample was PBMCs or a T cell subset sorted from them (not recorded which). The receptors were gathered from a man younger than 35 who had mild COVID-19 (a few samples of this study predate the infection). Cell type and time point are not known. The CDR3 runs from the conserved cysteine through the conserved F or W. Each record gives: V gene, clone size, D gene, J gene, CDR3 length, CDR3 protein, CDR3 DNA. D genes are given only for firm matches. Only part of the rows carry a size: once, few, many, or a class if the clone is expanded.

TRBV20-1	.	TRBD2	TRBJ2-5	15	CSVRTAGYSGETQYF	TGCAGTGTAAGGACGGCGGGGTATAGCGGGGAGACCCAGTACTTC
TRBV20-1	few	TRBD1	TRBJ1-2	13	CSAEDRGSYGYTF	TGCAGTGCTGAGGACAGGGGCTCCTATGGCTACACCTTC
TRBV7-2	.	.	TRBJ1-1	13	CASSLIGNTEAFF	TGTGCCAGCAGCTTAATAGGGAACACTGAAGCTTTCTTT
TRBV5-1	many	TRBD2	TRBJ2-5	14	CASSVTGGQETQYF	TGCGCCAGCAGCGTGACCGGGGGGCAAGAGACCCAGTACTTC
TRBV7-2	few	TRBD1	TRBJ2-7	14	CASSPRQGRYEQYF	TGTGCCAGCAGCCCCCGACAGGGAAGGTACGAGCAGTACTTC
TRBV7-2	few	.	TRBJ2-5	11	CASSNLETQYF	TGTGCCAGCAGCAACTTAGAGACCCAGTACTTC
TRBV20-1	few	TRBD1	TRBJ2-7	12	CSAGRGTNEQYF	TGCAGTGCCGGCAGGGGGACCAACGAGCAGTACTTC
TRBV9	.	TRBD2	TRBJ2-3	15	CASSVLAGGADTQYF	TGTGCCAGCAGCGTCCTAGCGGGGGGGGCAGATACGCAGTATTTT
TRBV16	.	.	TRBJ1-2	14	CASSQSRNDYGYTF	TGTGCCAGCAGCCAATCGCGAAATGACTATGGCTACACCTTC
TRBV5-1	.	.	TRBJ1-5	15	CASSNGTHDNQPQHF	TGCGCCAGCAGCAACGGGACTCACGACAATCAGCCCCAGCATTTT
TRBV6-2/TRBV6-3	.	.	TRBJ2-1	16	CASSYSTRGQYNEQFF	TGTGCCAGCAGTTACTCGACCAGAGGACAGTACAATGAGCAGTTCTTC
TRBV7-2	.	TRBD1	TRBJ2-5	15	CASRAATGVVGTQYF	TGTGCCAGCAGAGCGGCCACAGGGGTTGTTGGGACCCAGTACTTC
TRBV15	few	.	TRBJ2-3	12	CATSRKDDTQYF	TGTGCCACCAGCAGAAAAGACGATACGCAGTATTTT
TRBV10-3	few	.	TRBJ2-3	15	CAISGGPKSTDTQYF	TGTGCCATCAGTGGGGGGCCGAAAAGCACAGATACGCAGTATTTT
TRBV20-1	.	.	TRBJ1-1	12	CSAIGGFTEAFF	TGCAGTGCCATTGGGGGTTTCACTGAAGCTTTCTTT
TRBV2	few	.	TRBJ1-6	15	CASTGQSHYNSPLHF	TGTGCCAGCACAGGACAGTCCCACTATAATTCACCCCTCCACTTT
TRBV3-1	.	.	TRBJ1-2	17	CASSQEGVAGTAGGYTF	TGTGCCAGCAGCCAAGAAGGGGTAGCAGGAACTGCGGGTGGCTACACCTTC
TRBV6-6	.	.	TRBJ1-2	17	CASTNSFGAGNNRGYTF	.
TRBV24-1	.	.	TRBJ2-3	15	CATSGDPLGTDTQYF	TGTGCCACCAGTGGGGACCCATTGGGGACAGATACGCAGTATTTT
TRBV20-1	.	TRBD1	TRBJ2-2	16	CSARELRQGNTGELFF	TGCAGTGCTAGAGAATTGAGACAGGGCAACACCGGGGAGCTGTTTTTT
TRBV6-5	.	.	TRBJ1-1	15	CASSYYGEVYDEAFF	TGTGCCAGCAGTTACTATGGGGAGGTCTATGATGAAGCTTTCTTT
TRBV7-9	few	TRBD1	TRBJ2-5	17	CASSTHSDREFQETQYF	TGTGCCAGCAGCACCCACTCGGACAGGGAATTCCAAGAGACCCAGTACTTC
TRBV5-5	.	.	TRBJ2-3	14	CASSLLDFPDTQYF	TGTGCCAGCAGCTTGTTGGATTTCCCAGATACGCAGTATTTT
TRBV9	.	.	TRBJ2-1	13	CASSVVSYDEQFF	TGTGCCAGCAGCGTAGTCTCTTACGATGAGCAGTTCTTC
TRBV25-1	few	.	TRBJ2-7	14	CASSPLGGGGEQYF	TGTGCCAGCAGCCCTCTGGGCGGCGGTGGTGAGCAGTACTTC
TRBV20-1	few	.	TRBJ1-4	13	CSASSPTNEKLFF	TGCAGTGCCAGCTCCCCAACTAATGAAAAACTGTTTTTT
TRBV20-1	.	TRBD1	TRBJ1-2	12	CSAYDRGSGYTF	TGCAGTGCTTACGACAGGGGATCAGGCTACACCTTC
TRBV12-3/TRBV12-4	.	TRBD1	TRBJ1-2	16	CASSLSTTGFYYGYTF	TGTGCCAGCAGCCTAAGCACGACAGGGTTCTATTATGGCTACACCTTC
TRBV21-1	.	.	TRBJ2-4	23	CASSKGDRGRDAPIEIAKNIQYF	TGTGCCAGCAGCAAAGGAGACCGGGGGCGCGATGCGCCAATTGAGATAGCCAAAAACATTCAGTACTTC
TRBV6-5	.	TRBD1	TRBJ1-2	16	CASSRDRGGSLWSYTF	TGTGCCAGCAGCCGAGACAGGGGGGGATCCCTATGGAGCTACACCTTC
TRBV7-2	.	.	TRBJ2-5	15	CASSSGGQGWETQYF	TGTGCCAGCAGCTCCGGAGGTCAGGGCTGGGAGACCCAGTACTTC
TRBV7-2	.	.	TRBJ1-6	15	CASSLEVSSNSPLHF	TGTGCCAGCAGCTTAGAGGTTTCTTCCAATTCACCCCTCCACTTT
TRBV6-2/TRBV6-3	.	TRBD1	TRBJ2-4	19	CASRSHGTGTPLAKNIQYF	TGTGCCAGCAGGTCTCATGGGACAGGGACTCCCCTAGCCAAAAACATTCAGTACTTC
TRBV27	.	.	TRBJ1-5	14	CASSPQGPNQPQHF	TGTGCCAGCAGTCCACAGGGCCCCAATCAGCCCCAGCATTTT
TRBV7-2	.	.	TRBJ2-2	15	CASSLGARGTGELFF	TGTGCCAGCAGCTTAGGGGCCAGGGGCACCGGGGAGCTGTTTTTT
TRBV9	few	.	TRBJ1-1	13	CASSVGRYTEAFF	TGTGCCAGCAGCGTGGGAAGGTACACTGAAGCTTTCTTT
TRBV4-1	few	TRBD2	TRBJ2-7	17	CASSQPLAGLKAYEQYF	TGCGCCAGCAGCCAACCACTAGCGGGTCTGAAGGCCTACGAGCAGTACTTC
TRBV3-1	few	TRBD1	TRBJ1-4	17	CASSQGPGGTGDEKLFF	TGTGCCAGCAGCCAAGGACCCGGTGGGACAGGGGATGAAAAACTGTTTTTT
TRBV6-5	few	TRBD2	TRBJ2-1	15	CASSYGASGDYEQFF	TGTGCCAGCAGTTACGGGGCTAGCGGGGACTATGAGCAGTTCTTC
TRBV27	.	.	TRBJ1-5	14	CASSLRKGDQPQHF	TGTGCCAGCAGTTTACGTAAGGGGGATCAGCCCCAGCATTTT
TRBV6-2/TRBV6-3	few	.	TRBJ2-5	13	CASSYWQQETQYF	TGTGCCAGCAGTTACTGGCAGCAAGAGACCCAGTACTTC
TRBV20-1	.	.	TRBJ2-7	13	CSGGQPTSYEQYF	TGCAGCGGGGGACAGCCGACTTCCTACGAGCAGTACTTC
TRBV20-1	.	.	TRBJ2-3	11	CSARAVDTQYF	TGCAGTGCTAGAGCCGTGGATACGCAGTATTTT
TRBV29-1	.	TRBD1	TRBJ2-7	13	CSAAGTGFYEQYF	TGCAGCGCTGCCGGGACAGGGTTCTACGAGCAGTACTTC
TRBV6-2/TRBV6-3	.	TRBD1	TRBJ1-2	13	CASSYPGQVSYTF	TGTGCCAGCAGTTACCCGGGACAGGTCAGCTACACCTTC
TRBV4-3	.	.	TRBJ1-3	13	CASSTGGGHTIYF	TGCGCCAGCAGCACGGGAGGGGGACACACCATATATTTT
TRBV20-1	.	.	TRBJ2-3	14	CSARTQRSTDTQYF	TGCAGTGCTAGGACTCAGCGATCCACAGATACGCAGTATTTT
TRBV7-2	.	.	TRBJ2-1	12	CASSPNYNEQFF	TGTGCCAGCAGCCCCAATTACAATGAGCAGTTCTTC
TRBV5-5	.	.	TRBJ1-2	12	CASGPGGYGYTF	TGTGCCAGCGGTCCAGGCGGCTATGGCTACACCTTC
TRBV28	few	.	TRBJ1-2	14	CASNPKGIDYGYTF	TGTGCCAGCAACCCTAAGGGAATAGACTATGGCTACACCTTC